One and the same sample provided the 10 T cell receptor beta chains below, sequenced in a study of T cells in Graves' hyperthyroidism and ophthalmopathy. The investigators amplified TCR beta CDR3 regions from RNA transcripts. When the TCR CDR3 underwent first-round RT-PCR, the HTBI primer set was used. TCRdb reanalysed the multiplex PCR reads using MiXCR and keeps one entry per CDR3 protein. This table holds around 420,000 distinct CDR3 sequences, roughly 13% found once. Sequencing was performed on blood. These receptor sequences come from a woman aged 18-29 years with Graves' hyperthyroidism.

This clonotype was observed a handful of times. This is likely a read error, given that the CDR3 carries no conserved phenylalanine or tryptophan at its end. The rearrangement links TRBV11-2 to TRBJ1-1; no firm D call. Germline lookup yields CDR1 SGHAT and CDR2 FQNNGV. Trimming removed 2 bases from V and 1 base from J, with 8 bases in between. The CDR3 is 14 amino acids. The CDR3 region is CASSLFFQNTEAFL. The CDR3 coding sequence is TGTGCCAGCAGCTTATTCTTCCAGAACACTGAAGCTTTCCTT.

The gene calls are TRBV5-1 and TRBJ2-7, with D hard to call. Between the trimmed V and J ends, which lost 0 bases and 3 bases, there was a span of 10 bases. From germline, CDR1 is SGHRS and CDR2 YFSETQ. This CDR3 has 14 residues. The CDR3 spells CASSLGENFYEQYF. The DNA of the CDR3 is TGCGCCAGCAGCTTGGGTGAGAATTTCTACGAGCAGTACTTC.

The V and J genes are TRBV9 and TRBJ2-1; 8 bases agree with TRBD2. With 0 bases clipped from V and 7 bases from J, the junction kept 6 bases outside the gene matches. This CDR3 has 15 residues. Germline CDR1 is SGDLS and CDR2 is YYNGEE. CDR3 bases: TGTGCCAGCAGCGTAGTGGTAGCGGGGAGTAATGAGCAGTTCTTC. It encodes CASSVVVAGSNEQFF.

This clonotype was seen repeatedly, ten times or more. The chain recombines TRBV6-2 or TRBV6-3 with TRBJ1-2; 7 nucleotides line up with TRBD1. CDR1 and CDR2 (germline): MNHEY, SVGEGT. With V trimmed by 7 bases and J by 7 bases, 9 bases remained unmatched. This CDR3 is built from 13 residues. CDR3 loop: CASTSTGLGGYTF. CDR3 DNA: TGTGCCAGCACCTCGACAGGGCTGGGTGGCTACACCTTC.

The V and J genes are TRBV7-9 and TRBJ2-1, with TRBD1 identical over 9 bases. Germline V lookup: CDR1 SEHNR, CDR2 FQNEAQ (reference sequence). J was trimmed by 3 bases and V by 6 bases; bases with no gene match: 9. CDR3 length equals 16 residues. The CDR3 nucleotides read TGTGCCAGCAGTCAACTCGGACAGGGGAACTACAATGAGCAGTTCTTC. Its protein product is CASSQLGQGNYNEQFF.

The chain carries TRBV6-1 and TRBJ2-7; D perhaps matches TRBD1 (6 bases). This CDR3 is built from 15 residues. Trimming removed 6 bases from V and 5 bases from J, with 20 bases in between. CDR1 and CDR2 from the germline V gene are MNHNS and SASEGT. CDR3 bases: TGTGCCAGCAGCTCCCTGGCGAGGACAGTCAACGAGCAGTACTTC. Amino acid sequence: CASSSLARTVNEQYF.

This chain's CDR3 is CASSPRALPVESPLHF. The CDR3 bases are TGCGCCAGCAGCCCCCGAGCACTCCCCGTGGAGTCACCCCTCCACTTT. The chain carries TRBV4-3 and TRBJ1-6; D unclear. V was pared by 4 bases and J by 10 bases, with 20 bases between. This CDR3 has 16 residues. In germline, CDR1 is LGHNA, CDR2 YSLEER.

This clonotype was seen at least ten times. The J gene is TRBJ1-5, the V gene TRBV5-6; TRBD1 aligns across 10 bases. The CDR3 runs 15 residues. The germline V gene encodes CDR1 SGHDT and CDR2 YYEEEE. The junction had 4 bases not matched to a gene; V was cut back by 1 base and J by 6 bases. The DNA of the CDR3 is TGTGCCAGCAGCTTGCGGGACAGGGGCTTTCAGCCCCAGCATTTT. Translation: CASSLRDRGFQPQHF.

The gene calls are TRBV27 and TRBJ2-1, with D unresolved. The ends were cut back, 2 bases at V and 0 bases at J, with 8 bases in the middle. CDR3 length: 15 amino acids. Germline CDR1 is MNHEY and CDR2 is SMNVEV (reference sequence). In nucleotides, the CDR3 is TGTGCCAGCAGTTTAGACGGAAACTCCTACAATGAGCAGTTCTTC. Translating it yields CASSLDGNSYNEQFF.

DNA of the CDR3: TGTGCCAGCAGCCAATGGGTAGCGGGAGGGCCTTTCCAAGAGACCCAGTACTTC. Translation gives CASSQWVAGGPFQETQYF. The V gene is TRBV14, the J gene TRBJ2-5, with 11 bases lining up with TRBD2. The CDR3 consists of 18 residues. V shed 2 bases, J shed 1 base, and the junction held 9 bases outside the gene matches. Germline V CDR1 and CDR2: SGHDN, FVKESK.